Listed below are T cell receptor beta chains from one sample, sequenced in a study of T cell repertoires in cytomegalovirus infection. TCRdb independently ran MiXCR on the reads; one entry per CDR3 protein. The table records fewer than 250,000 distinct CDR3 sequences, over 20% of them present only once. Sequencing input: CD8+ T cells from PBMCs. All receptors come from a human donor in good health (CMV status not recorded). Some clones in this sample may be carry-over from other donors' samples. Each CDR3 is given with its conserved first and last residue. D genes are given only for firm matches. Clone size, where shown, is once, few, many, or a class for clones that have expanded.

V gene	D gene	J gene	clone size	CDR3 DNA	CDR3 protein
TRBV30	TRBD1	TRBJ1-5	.	TGTGCCTGGAGCCTGACAGGGGTGGGTCAGCCCCAGCATTTT	CAWSLTGVGQPQHF
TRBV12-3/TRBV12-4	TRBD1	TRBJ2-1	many	TGTGCCAGCAGTTTAATGGACAGGGAGAATGAGCAGTTCTTC	CASSLMDRENEQFF
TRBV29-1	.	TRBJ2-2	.	TGCAGCGCCTCCTGGGGCAGTACCGGGGAGCTGTTTTTT	CSASWGSTGELFF
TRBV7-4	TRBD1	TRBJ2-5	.	TGTGCCAGCAGCCTTAGACAGGGACCCGAGACCCAGTACTTC	CASSLRQGPETQYF
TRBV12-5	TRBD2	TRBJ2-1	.	TGTGCTAGTGGTTTGGTCAGTAGCGGGGGGGCCGGAGAGCAGTTCTTC	CASGLVSSGGAGEQFF
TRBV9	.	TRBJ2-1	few	TGTGCCAGCAGCGTAGAGGGTGGTGAGCAGTTCTTC	CASSVEGGEQFF
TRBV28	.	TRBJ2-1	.	TGTGCCAGTGATTTTGGGGGTAGCTCCTACAATGAGCAGTTCTTC	CASDFGGSSYNEQFF
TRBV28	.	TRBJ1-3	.	TGTGCCAGCAGTCCCCCACGCAGATCCGGAAACACCATATATTTT	CASSPPRRSGNTIYF
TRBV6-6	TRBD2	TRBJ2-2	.	TGTGCCAGCAGTTACCTCTCTAGCGGGGGGCCCACCGGGGAGCTGTTTTTT	CASSYLSSGGPTGELFF
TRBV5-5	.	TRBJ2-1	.	TGTGCCAGCAGCTTCAGGGACGGCTGGGAGCAGTTCTTC	CASSFRDGWEQFF
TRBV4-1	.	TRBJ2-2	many	TGCGCCAGCAGCTATAGCGCGTCGAACACCGGGGAGCTGTTTTTT	CASSYSASNTGELFF
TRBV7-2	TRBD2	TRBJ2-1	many	TGTGCCAGCAGCTCCTTAGCGGGGGCCTCCTACAATGAGCAGTTCTTC	CASSSLAGASYNEQFF
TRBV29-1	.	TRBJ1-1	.	TGCAGCGTCCCCTCAGGGGCTGAAGCTTTCTTT	CSVPSGAEAFF
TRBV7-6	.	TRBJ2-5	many	TGTGCCAGCAGCTTAGATGGACCCCCCCGGGAGACCCAGTACTTC	CASSLDGPPRETQYF
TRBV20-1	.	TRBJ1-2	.	TGCAGTGCTAGAGATCAAAACAGGGACTATGGCTACACCTTC	CSARDQNRDYGYTF
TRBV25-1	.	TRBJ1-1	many	TGTGCCAGCAGTAGGGAGAACACTGAAGCTTTCTTT	CASSRENTEAFF
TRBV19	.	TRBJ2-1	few	TGTGCCAGTAGTATGACAGGTGAGCAGTTCTTC	CASSMTGEQFF